One and the same sample provided the 11 T cell receptor beta chains below, sequenced in a study of blood T cells in healthy people across ages. Primers used in a second PCR of about 6 to 11 cycles were a sample-barcoded 5' primer and a J-beta primer mix. TCRdb reanalysed the 5' RACE reads using MiXCR and keeps one entry per CDR3 protein. Of under 800,000 distinct CDR3 sequences listed, roughly 41% are singletons. Specimen: blood. The source is a woman aged 55-69 years in good health.

The chain is built from TRBV4-3 and TRBJ1-5; D remains unclear. The CDR3 spans 17 residues. The V end was cut by 0 bases, the J end by 1 base, with 13 bases between. The germline gives CDR1 LGHNA, CDR2 YSLEER. The DNA for the CDR3 is TGCGCCAGCAGCCAAGATTATCAGACGGCAAGCAATCAGCCCCAGCATTTT. As protein: CASSQDYQTASNQPQHF.

This clonotype was counted ten times or more. The genes are TRBV5-1 and TRBJ2-3, with a tentative D call TRBD2 (6 bases). CDR1 is SGHRS, CDR2 YFSETQ, per germline. V was cut by 4 bases and J by 6 bases, with 15 bases left in between. This CDR3 spans 14 amino acids. CDR3 region: CASSPRLEADTQYF. The CDR3 region has the DNA TGCGCCAGCAGCCCCCGACTAGAAGCGGATACGCAGTATTTT.

V usage is TRBV18 and J usage is TRBJ2-3; possible D gene TRBD2, 6 bases. Between the trimmed V and J ends, which lost 2 bases and 7 bases, there was a span of 10 bases. The germline V gene encodes CDR1 KGHSH and CDR2 LQKENI. CDR3 length equals 13 residues. CDR3 nucleotide sequence: TGTGCCAGCTCACCAACGGGACTTAATACGCAGTATTTT. This gives the protein CASSPTGLNTQYF.

V gene TRBV18 combines with J gene TRBJ2-7, with 9 nucleotides matching TRBD1. The CDR3 loop spans 16 amino acids. CDR1 is KGHSH, CDR2 LQKENI, per germline. Germline trimming cut 1 base from V and 3 bases from J; bases unmatched to any gene: 7. The CDR3 loop is CASSPQIGTGSYEQYF. CDR3 sequence (DNA): TGTGCCAGCTCACCACAGATCGGGACAGGGAGCTACGAGCAGTACTTC.

This clonotype was seen a few times. The CDR3 DNA is TGTGCCAGCAGCTCTCGGACCCCCGGCCAAGAGACCCAGTACTTC. It is translated as CASSSRTPGQETQYF. The chain combines TRBV7-2 with TRBJ2-5; D remains ambiguous. The CDR3 covers 15 residues. CDR1 is SGHTA, CDR2 FQGNSA, per germline. V lost 4 bases to trimming and J lost 1 base, with 13 bases between them. The full variable domain, its missing parts supplied by reference TRBV7-2 and TRBJ2-5, is GAGVSQSPSNKVTEKGKDVELRCDPISGHTALYWYRQSLGQGLEFLIYFQGNSAPDKSGLPSDRFSAERTGGSVSTLTIQRTQQEDSAVYLCASSSRTPGQETQYFGPGTRLLVL.

The chain recombines TRBV6-2 or TRBV6-3 with TRBJ2-7; no definite D call. Germline loops: CDR1 MNHEY, CDR2 SVGEGT. The V end lost 0 bases, the J end lost 0 bases, and 18 bases lay between the germline ends. The CDR3 loop spans 18 amino acids. The CDR3 is CASSYSRFFQRDSYEQYF. The CDR3 region has the DNA TGTGCCAGCAGTTACTCGAGATTCTTTCAAAGGGACTCCTACGAGCAGTACTTC.

The CDR3 nucleotides read TGCAGTGCCACGGATAGACTGGCGGGGTACAATGAGCAGTTCTTC. Its translation: CSATDRLAGYNEQFF. The rearrangement joins TRBV20-1 to TRBJ2-1, with D tentatively TRBD2 (6 bases). V shed 6 bases and J shed 4 bases, with 19 bases lying between them. This CDR3 comprises 15 residues. Germline loops: CDR1 DFQATT, CDR2 SNEGSKA (reference sequence).

The genes are TRBV9 and TRBJ2-3; 9 nucleotides align to TRBD1. The CDR3 runs to 16 residues. Per the germline V gene, CDR1 is SGDLS and CDR2 is YYNGEE. V was pared by 3 bases and J by 3 bases, with 8 bases of the junction left unmatched. CDR3 DNA sequence: TGTGCCAGCAGCGCGACAGGGGGAGGAGTAACAGATACGCAGTATTTT. Amino acids: CASSATGGGVTDTQYF.

A remark on this clonotype: At one boundary the junction diverges from the germline segment, which might be a read error. The chain uses TRBV10-3 and TRBJ2-1; perhaps D is TRBD1 or TRBD2 (5 bases each). Germline V CDR1 and CDR2: ENHRY, SYGVKD. The CDR3 is made up of 15 amino acids. CDR3 sequence reads: CAISEEGPSYHEQFF. The DNA for the CDR3 is TGTGCCATCAGTGAGGAGGGGCCCTCCTACCATGAGCAGTTCTTC.

Concerning this clonotype itself: Its ends do not fully match the called genes, so a read error is possible. The rearrangement links TRBV11-2 to TRBJ2-5, with 12 bases lining up with TRBD2. Germline V lookup: CDR1 SGHAT, CDR2 FQNNGV. CDR3 length: 18 residues. The CDR3 sequence: CAGSLKLTSGGPQETQYF. The DNA for the CDR3 is TGTGCCGGCAGCTTAAAGCTCACTAGCGGGGGGCCCCAAGAGACCCAGTACTTC.

This clonotype turned up a few times. The rearrangement uses TRBV12-3 or TRBV12-4 and TRBJ2-3, with a tentative D call TRBD2 (5 bases). Trimming removed 2 bases at V and 4 bases at J, with 13 bases between. CDR3 size: 15 residues. The CDR3 is CASSLQLHGADTQYF. CDR3 coding DNA: TGTGCCAGCAGTTTACAACTTCACGGGGCAGATACGCAGTATTTT.